The source of this T cell receptor beta chain is a study of cytomegalovirus exposure and HLA in healthy donors (dated 2017 in TCRdb). Study-level background: In an earlier analysis of around 540 of the donors, 276 Gb of sequence data and just under 120 million unique TCR beta sequences from 150 million to 200 million T cells were reported. An early release that covered roughly 600 HLA-typed donors contained approximately 300 gigabases of sequencing data and about 93 million unique TCR sequences. Among the approximately 400 genotyped donors, approximately 81% belonged to the genetic ancestry cluster associated with self-reported Caucasian donors. The study aimed to test whether cataloging public T cell receptors could reveal signatures of past pathogen exposure. The study used immunosequencing to profile the T cell repertoires of approximately 690 subjects and linked those repertoires to cytomegalovirus serostatus. In addition to the first cohort of hundreds of subjects, a separate validation cohort of 130 or so different subjects was used. The study combined high-throughput TCR immunosequencing, statistical association of individual TCRs with disease status, and machine learning to predict cytomegalovirus infection status. A later analysis re-examined previously published TCR beta repertoires from over 500 donors and added high-resolution HLA genotyping to investigate patterns of TCR occurrence. The later analysis used no new phenotypic data to find candidate immune exposures, relying instead on TCR beta sequences and their occurrence across donors. In an earlier analysis of roughly 580 of the donors, high-throughput TCR beta sequencing was used to judge whether each TCR beta V gene segment behaved as functional or pseudogenic. Donor age, sex, ethnicity and CMV serostatus were collected together with the repertoire data. Genome-wide SNP genotypes for about 55% of the roughly 670 donors were used in a later genetic analysis, which treated that subset as a discovery cohort. Every discovery cohort repertoire had been produced on one sequencing platform. HLA typing covered class I and class II loci at four-digit resolution. The number of typed donors differed by locus: roughly 620-640 for A, B, C, DRB1 and DQB1; 500 to 550 for DQA1; 606 for DPA1; and roughly 490 for DPB1. Roughly five DR-DQ haplotypes were handled as single units for association and clustering, since linkage in the cohort was strong. Among about 410 genotyped donors of the cohort, an average of approximately 240,000 unique TCR beta nucleotide sequences was sequenced per donor, of which about 19% were non-productive.

Regarding this clone: Its target antigen remains unknown. No base qualities exist here, and no much larger clone lies one base off it.

Here is what the overall study found, with its caveats: The classifier was reported to diagnose cytomegalovirus status with high specificity and sensitivity in both the original cohort and the validation cohort. Assigning TCR associations to individual alleles was difficult when HLA alleles, especially DR and DQ, strongly co-occurred. According to a later analysis, TCR association rates differed among HLA loci, with DRB1 alleles showing the most associated TCRs and HLA-C alleles showing the fewest. V-gene and J-gene trimming of TCR beta chains was associated with a missense DCLRE1C variant in a later genetic analysis, and the association was replicated in an independent cohort. This cohort had only TCR beta chains sequenced, and the lack of alpha or paired-chain data limited which features could be detected. A group of highly shared sequence variants was considered likely to be a technical artifact of the sequencing pipeline. At a false discovery rate of 0.05, a later analysis linked fewer than 20,000 TCR beta sequences to specific HLA alleles. A later analysis reported that several top co-occurrence clusters appeared linked to parvovirus B19, influenza, CMV and Epstein-Barr virus. A further reported finding was that TCR beta sequences accurately predicted the HLA-A and HLA-B alleles for most subjects in the first cohort. Compared with equally common non-associated chains, HLA-associated TCR beta chains in a later analysis were more clonally expanded and had lower generation probabilities. Some IMGT-functional V segments, including TRBV6-2 and TRBV6-3, could not be distinguished by the 87-base-pair reads and were therefore excluded. For the cohort, immune exposure information was limited to CMV serostatus. The authors suggested that the approach could potentially be generalized to other disease states and immunological phenotypes. In vitro tests confirmed that a few of the cytomegalovirus-associated TCR beta chains recognize cytomegalovirus antigens. The study gave a list of about 150 TCR beta chains associated with cytomegalovirus. A later analysis found that most CMV-associated TCR beta chains appeared HLA-restricted, with HLA associations seemingly driven largely by CMV exposure. Because some donors lacked HLA typing at each locus, the association tests relied only on the typed subset. Correlated functional status among segregating V segments might reflect linkage disequilibrium, but an unknown experimental factor could not be ruled out. Seventeen rarely observed V segments, including chromosome 9 orphons, were excluded from the earlier analysis of a few hundred of the donors because counts were too low. In an earlier analysis of around 500 of the donors, most TCR beta V segments appeared in productive rearrangements about 87% or about 30% of the time, broadly matching IMGT annotations. Most TCR sequences were observed very rarely across donors, whereas some public TCRs were present in many individuals. Compared with the roughly 670-donor mean, donors in an Asian-associated ancestry cluster had fewer N-insertions in productive TCRs, according to a later genetic analysis. The presence/absence analyses assumed that sequencing depth was roughly uniform across donors, and that assumption may not be true.

From cysteine to phenylalanine, the CDR3 is 14 amino acids long. Only the CDR3 region is kept as DNA, spanning 42 bases read in frame from base 1. Trimming accounts for 5 bases at V and 0 bases at J, while the number of junction bases matched to no gene is 4. Reading the germline V gene gives CDR1 SNHLY and CDR2 FYNNEI. The cohort comprised 710 or so healthy bone marrow donors. All cohort members were sampled while nominally healthy, although unrecorded immune exposures were likely present. The donor was CMV seronegative and was included in the group of a few hundred seronegative cohort members. A peripheral blood sample was collected from each donor, and TCR beta sequencing was performed on peripheral blood mononuclear cells. Genomic DNA extraction from the blood cell samples was performed with the Qiagen DNeasy Blood Extraction Kit. The library relied on the immunoSEQ multiplex PCR assay. A mixture of 60 forward primers for TCR Vbeta segments and 13 reverse primers for TCR Jbeta segments was used in the multiplex PCR. The CDR3 region of rearranged TCR beta genes was amplified from genomic DNA by a multiplex PCR assay. The Illumina HiSeq System was used to sequence the amplified TCR beta libraries as 87-base-pair reads. Turning to the authors' computational methods: Across the 600 to 700 repertoires, a later analysis counted tens of millions of unique TCR beta chains, 9.5 million to 12 million of which were shared by at least two donors. Raw reads were error-corrected and collapsed into unique sequences by a nearest-neighbor algorithm in which closely related sequences were merged to remove PCR and sequencing errors. To assign V, D and J gene segments, CDR3 sequences were aligned to IMGT reference sequences. For a sequence to be retained, a match of at least six nucleotides was required to both a V gene segment and a J gene segment. Rearrangements were classified as productive when the CDR3 lacked stop codons and remained in frame with V and J, and all other rearrangements were classified as non-productive. Following IMGT convention, CDR3 was defined as the stretch from the second conserved V-encoded cysteine to the conserved J-encoded phenylalanine. The earlier analysis of more than 450 of the donors excluded sequences that lacked an unambiguous match to a single V gene segment. An earlier analysis of a few hundred of the donors classified V segments as functional when productive rearrangements were above 56.7% and as segregating when the standard deviation between donors was above 5%. A statistical classification framework was built to diagnose cytomegalovirus status from the catalog of TCR beta chain sequences. In a later analysis, TCR nucleotide sequences were compared against IMGT/GENE-DB human TR gene sequences so that V and J genes could be assigned. In a later analysis, CDR3 sequences and most-parsimonious VDJ recombination scenarios were assigned using the TCRdist pipeline. In a later analysis, each TCR beta chain was defined by its CDR3 amino acid sequence together with its V-gene family, and reads lacking a unique V-gene family were excluded. In a later analysis, 550 to 650 highly shared, low-generation-probability nucleotide sequences were removed to address suspected cross-contamination and a sequencing artifact. In a later analysis, a clonal expansion index for each public chain was calculated from normalized within-repertoire ranks of inferred template counts. A later analysis computed generation probabilities with a VDJ recombination model fitted to out-of-frame rearrangements, and checked the results against IGoR. In a later analysis, TCR-TCR, TCR-HLA and TCR-CMV co-occurrence was scored with hypergeometric tests, and a repertoire-size bias correction was applied to TCR pairs. A later analysis estimated false discovery rates by permuting HLA or CMV assignments 20 times. In a later analysis, co-occurring TCRs were grouped using DBSCAN, and TCRdist sequence similarity was added for clustering within HLA-allele-positive subsets. For co-occurrence clustering, repertoires with fewer than 30,000 or more than 120,000 public chains were excluded, along with roughly five repertoires with anomalous nucleotide sharing. TCRdb holds this immuneACCESS table with in-frame rearrangements only. Some clones are missing; in checked studies, unresolved V genes explain under half, and the rest has no known cause. V, J and clone size derive from that table, while D and trimming were established from the DNA sequence. The sample has some 130,000 clones on record, around 77% of them singletons. Around 2% of the sample goes to the ten largest clones.

The origin of this receptor is a man in his thirties or forties in good health and CMV-seronegative. The sequence joins TRBV2 to TRBJ2-7, and TRBD1 aligns with 7 junction nucleotides. Sample: PBMCs. CDR3 reads: CASSRQGSSYEQYF. The DNA sequence is as follows: TGTGCCAGCAGTAGACAGGGCAGCTCCTACGAGCAGTACTTC.